The clone carrying this T cell receptor beta chain has just a few counts. Its antigen is undetermined. This CDR3 comprises 14 residues. J was trimmed by 0 bases and V by 6 bases; bases with no gene match: 2. CDR1 SGHRS and CDR2 YFSETQ come from the germline V gene. The data were obtained in a study of post-analysis software for immune sequencing data. Study findings and constraints: Roughly 5 TRBV segments were significantly more frequent in patients than in controls. TRBV5-6, TRBV5-1 and TRBV20-1 were among these segments. The study found significantly lower normalized Chao1 diversity in multiple sclerosis patients than in controls.

The library was made from cDNA and included unique molecular identifiers. TCRdb fed the PCR reads into MiXCR, producing one record per CDR3 protein. Of roughly 150,000 distinct CDR3 sequences detected, around 36% appear once; the ten largest clones hold approximately 30%. The sequence came from a girl aged 10 to 17 with multiple sclerosis. Sequenced material: blood, taken after autologous hematopoietic stem cell transplantation. The V and J genes are TRBV5-1 and TRBJ2-1; 8 positions match TRBD2. The CDR3 is CASKRENSYNEQFF. The CDR3 DNA sequence: TGCGCCAGCAAGCGGGAGAACTCCTACAATGAGCAGTTCTTC.